This T cell receptor (beta chain) was captured by sequencing in a study of cytomegalovirus exposure and HLA in healthy donors. In regard to this clone: Its specificity is not known.

Use of 60 Vbeta and 13 Jbeta primers characterized the PCR. Data came from immunoSEQ multiplex PCR; TCRdb stores just in-frame clones and leaves some out. The sample lists 150,000 to 200,000 clones; approximately 80% were seen once. Trimming took 3 bases from V and 8 from J, leaving 17 bases between them. This CDR3 is built from 15 residues. Germline loops: CDR1 SEHNR, CDR2 FQNEAQ (reference sequence). General study results and limits: TCR sequences were mostly rare, though some public TCRs occurred in many donors. For presence/absence analyses, sequencing depth was assumed to be roughly uniform across donors. There were several of the most significant clusters that appeared linked to common viral pathogens in a later analysis.

The sample was PBMCs. The TCR originated in a young woman in good health and CMV-seronegative. This chain joins TRBV7-9 and TRBJ2-1; possible D gene TRBD1, 5 bases. The CDR3 spells CASSFVLPARDEQFF. CDR3 DNA sequence: TGTGCCAGCAGCTTTGTACTGCCGGCCAGGGATGAGCAGTTCTTC.